The present entry profiles one TCR beta chain with its context. These data originate in a study of blood T cell repertoires in COVID-19. Data came from immunoSEQ multiplex PCR; TCRdb stores just in-frame clones and leaves some out. In the table there are around 140,000 clones, approximately 87% of which are singletons. The V end lost 4 bases, the J end lost 4 bases, and 10 bases lay between the germline ends. Germline V gene data show CDR1 as SQVTM and CDR2 as ANQGSEA. The CDR3 is made up of 13 amino acids. The gene calls are TRBV29-1 and TRBJ1-4; tentative D call: TRBD1 (5 bases). This TCR came from a man aged 50 to 60 who had recovered from COVID-19. Sequenced input: peripheral blood. CDR3 in DNA: TGCAGCGTTGTTCAGGGCGGTAATGAAAAACTGTTTTTT. Translating it yields CSVVQGGNEKLFF.